This T cell receptor beta chain was sequenced during a study of blood T cell repertoires in COVID-19. Study in general: The United States, Italy and Spain supplied acute and convalescent COVID-19 samples.

As handled by the study authors: For nucleated cells, counts were estimated from reference gene primer amplification. Only in-frame clones appear in the TCRdb table, and some are missing; sequencing was by immunoSEQ multiplex PCR. D and trimming were read from the DNA, whereas the V and J calls and clone size are those reported in that table. In the table there are approximately 250,000 clones, roughly nine tenths of which are singletons. The CDR3 has 13 residues. Germline CDR1 LGHDT, CDR2 YNNKEL (reference sequence). V was cut by 6 bases and J by 7 bases, with 15 bases left in between. The V and J genes are TRBV3-1 (or the pseudogene TRBV3-2) and TRBJ1-2; D might be TRBD1 (5 bases). The clonotype originates from a man younger than 35 with active or convalescent COVID-19. The specimen was peripheral blood. The CDR3 DNA reads TGTGCCAGCAGGATGAAGGGAGGGGCTGGCTACACCTTC. Its translation is CASRMKGGAGYTF.